These 20 T cell receptor beta chains were all obtained from the same sample, sequenced in a study of blood T cell repertoires in COVID-19. Sequencing was performed with immunoSEQ multiplex PCR; in TCRdb, only in-frame clones are kept and a portion is missing. Found here are 60,000 or so clones, approximately 79% of them singletons; the top ten hold approximately 3%. Sequencing input: peripheral blood. The receptor set was obtained from a man aged 55-75 years with acute or convalescent COVID-19.

This sequence joins TRBV27 and TRBJ2-1; D is unresolved. The germline V gene has CDR1 MNHEY and CDR2 SMNVEV (reference sequence). CDR3 size: 15 residues. Trimming stripped 7 bases from V and 6 bases from J, with 19 bases between. CDR3 bases: TGTGCCAGCACCCCCCGTGTCGACTTGGGCAATGAGCAGTTCTTC. This sequence encodes CASTPRVDLGNEQFF.

The table lists this clone with a count of one. The chain employs TRBV5-1 and TRBJ2-1, with a weak D call TRBD1 (6 bases). This CDR3 is 16 amino acids long. Deletions cut 3 bases from V and 4 bases from J, with 17 bases between. Germline V gene sequence: CDR1 SGHRS, CDR2 YFSETQ. The CDR3 reads CASSSLTGNSYNEQFF. The CDR3 DNA reads TGCGCCAGCAGCTCCCTTACAGGGAATTCATACAATGAGCAGTTCTTC.

This chain connects TRBV15 to TRBJ2-1; 8 nucleotides match TRBD1. V trimming: 8 bases; J trimming: 9 bases; junction bases outside the gene matches: 30. Germline-derived CDR1 and CDR2 are LNHNV and YYDKDF (reference sequence). The CDR3 spans 20 residues. As DNA, the CDR3 is TGTGCCACCCAGCAGGGGGCGAATCCCCTCTCGGGGCCACGGCAGGGTGAGCAGTTCTTC. Translating gives CATQQGANPLSGPRQGEQFF.

This chain connects TRBV5-1 to TRBJ2-7; TRBD1 matches 10 bases. The CDR3 has 14 residues. V lost 4 bases to trimming and J lost 2 bases; unmatched junction nucleotides: 3. CDR1 and CDR2 from the germline V gene are SGHRS and YFSETQ. CDR3 amino acids: CASSPGQGPYEQYF. CDR3 nucleotides: TGCGCCAGCAGCCCGGGACAGGGGCCCTACGAGCAGTACTTC. The whole variable domain, filled in from reference TRBV5-1 and TRBJ2-7, reads KAGVTQTPRYLIKTRGQQVTLSCSPISGHRSVSWYQQTPGQGLQFLFEYFSETQRNKGNFPGRFSGRQFSNSRSEMNVSTLELGDSALYLCASSPGQGPYEQYFGPGTRLTVT.

V gene TRBV10-1 combines with J gene TRBJ2-3; D is unclear. Deletions cut 5 bases from V and 8 bases from J, with 11 bases between. Germline CDR1 reads WNHNN; CDR2 reads SYGVQD (reference sequence). CDR3 length: 12 residues. The CDR3 DNA sequence: TGCGCCAGCAGTCCCCAAGCCGGTACGCAGTATTTT. This codes for CASSPQAGTQYF.

The rearrangement uses TRBV7-9 and TRBJ2-6; D might be TRBD2 (6 bases). The CDR3 sequence is 13 residues long. CDR1 SEHNR and CDR2 FQNEAQ come from the germline V gene (reference sequence). V shed 8 bases and J shed 1 base, with 6 bases lying between them. Here the CDR3 reads CASGRSGANVLTF. The DNA of the CDR3 is TGTGCCAGCGGGAGGTCTGGGGCCAACGTCCTGACTTTC.

V usage is TRBV5-1 and J usage is TRBJ2-2; D possibly corresponds to TRBD1 (5 bases). The CDR3 contains 14 residues. The V gene lost 0 bases and the J gene lost 6 bases, with 9 bases spanning the gap. CDR1 SGHRS and CDR2 YFSETQ come from the germline V gene. CDR3: CASSLATEAGELFF. In DNA form, the CDR3 reads TGCGCCAGCAGCTTGGCGACAGAGGCCGGGGAGCTGTTTTTT.

The rearrangement joins TRBV19 to TRBJ2-4; 8 bases align to TRBD2. Germline V gene lookup returns CDR1 LNHDA and CDR2 SQIVND (reference sequence). Trimming cost V 7 bases and J 13 bases; bases outside gene matches: 15. There are 14 residues in the CDR3. The CDR3, as DNA: TGTGCCAGTACCGATGGAGCGGGGGCCCCTCACCAGTACTTC. Its protein is CASTDGAGAPHQYF.

The V gene is TRBV6-1, the J gene TRBJ2-5, with 7 positions matching TRBD2. The ends lost 0 bases at V and 5 bases at J; junction bases unmatched: 3. This CDR3 is built from 14 residues. Germline V lookup: CDR1 MNHNS, CDR2 SASEGT. The CDR3 reads CASSEAGGRETQYF. The CDR3 DNA reads TGTGCCAGCAGTGAAGCGGGAGGGAGGGAGACCCAGTACTTC.

The CDR3 sequence: CASSLLGEYYGYTF. CDR3 coding DNA: TGTGCCAGCTCACTTCTTGGGGAGTACTATGGCTACACCTTC. The chain couples TRBV18 to TRBJ1-2; D unresolved. Trimming shortened V by 4 bases and J by 3 bases, and 12 bases separated the two germline ends. Germline CDR1 and CDR2: KGHSH and LQKENI. The CDR3 spans 14 residues.

Only one count was recorded for this clone. The rearrangement uses TRBV11-2 and TRBJ2-7, with 7 bases lining up with TRBD1. The V segment lost 7 bases and the J segment 5 bases; nucleotides outside the gene matches: 5. CDR1 is SGHAT, CDR2 FQNNGV, per germline. The CDR3 sequence is 12 residues long. The CDR3 DNA reads as TGTGCCAGCAACAGGGGAAGCCACGAGCAGTACTTC. Protein: CASNRGSHEQYF.

The genes are TRBV7-9 and TRBJ2-5, with 9 bases that match TRBD2. This CDR3 has 18 residues. J lost 5 bases, V lost 3 bases, and 16 bases had no gene match. From germline, CDR1 is SEHNR and CDR2 FQNEAQ (reference sequence). The CDR3 spells CASSFRFNSGGYGETQYF. CDR3 sequence (DNA): TGTGCCAGCAGCTTTCGCTTCAATAGCGGGGGATACGGGGAGACCCAGTACTTC.

This chain uses TRBV9 with TRBJ2-3; 9 bases are a match to TRBD2. V lost 0 bases to trimming and J lost 4 bases; unmatched junction nucleotides: 6. The CDR3 runs to 16 residues. Germline-derived CDR1 and CDR2 are SGDLS and YYNGEE. The CDR3 loop is CASSVGSGGNSDTQYF. As DNA, the CDR3 is TGTGCCAGCAGCGTAGGGAGCGGGGGGAACTCAGATACGCAGTATTTT.

This clone was detected only a few times. The chain couples TRBV28 to TRBJ1-5; 7 bases align to TRBD1. CDR3 length: 15 residues. After removal of 5 bases from V and 0 bases from J, the junction contained 4 bases not matched to a gene. The germline gives CDR1 MDHEN, CDR2 SYDVKM. The CDR3 DNA follows: TGTGCCAGCAGTGCACAGGGGTATAGCAATCAGCCCCAGCATTTT. As protein: CASSAQGYSNQPQHF.

CDR3 in amino acids: CASSLRQGLKEDGYTF. The CDR3 region has the DNA TGTGCCAGCAGCTTGCGACAGGGTTTGAAGGAGGATGGCTACACCTTC. This chain joins TRBV7-9 and TRBJ1-2; 7 positions match TRBD1. The V gene's germline CDR1 is SEHNR and CDR2 FQNEAQ (reference sequence). J gave up 6 bases and V 3 bases, and 13 bases lay outside the gene matches. The CDR3 consists of 16 residues.

The chain combines TRBV7-8 with TRBJ2-3; tentative D call: TRBD2 (6 bases). CDR1 is SGHVS and CDR2 is FQNEAQ in the germline V gene. Deletions cut 5 bases from V and 2 bases from J, with 17 bases between. This CDR3 contains 16 residues. DNA of the CDR3: TGTGCCAGCAGCACCCGACTAGTTCCCACCACAGATACGCAGTATTTT. Protein: CASSTRLVPTTDTQYF.

The genes are TRBV30 and TRBJ1-1, with D possibly TRBD1 on 5 matching bases. From germline, CDR1 is GTSNPN and CDR2 SVGIG (reference sequence). The CDR3 sequence is 13 residues long. The germline V and J ends were trimmed by 4 bases and 3 bases, with 12 bases remaining between them. The chain's CDR3 is CAWTGQGYTEAFF. In DNA form, the CDR3 reads TGTGCCTGGACAGGACAAGGGTACACTGAAGCTTTCTTT. Together with reference TRBV30 and TRBJ1-1, the CDR3 gives the full variable domain: SQTIHQWPATLVQPVGSPLSLECTVEGTSNPNLYWYRQAAGRGLQLLFYSVGIGQISSEVPQNLSASRPQDRQFILSSKKLLLSDSGFYLCAWTGQGYTEAFFGQGTRLTVV.

This chain links TRBV11-2 with TRBJ1-3, with D perhaps matching TRBD1 (5 bases). The V and J ends lost 5 bases and 0 bases respectively, with 11 bases between them. This CDR3 region has 15 residues. Looked up from germline, CDR1 is SGHAT and CDR2 is FQNNGV. For the CDR3, the DNA is TGTGCCAGCAGCCCCCAGACAGACTCTGGAAACACCATATATTTT. As protein: CASSPQTDSGNTIYF.

This clone was recorded a few times. V usage is TRBV7-2 and J usage is TRBJ2-3, with 7 nucleotides matching TRBD2. Germline CDR1 is SGHTA and CDR2 is FQGNSA. V lost 0 bases, J lost 3 bases, and 9 bases stayed unmatched. The CDR3 totals 17 residues. The CDR3 sequence is CASSLAKDGGTTDTQYF. The DNA for the CDR3 is TGTGCCAGCAGCTTAGCGAAGGACGGGGGGACGACAGATACGCAGTATTTT.

The chain joins TRBV5-1 to TRBJ1-2; possible D gene TRBD1, 6 bases. This CDR3 has 14 residues. Trimming took off 8 bases at V and 1 base at J, with 15 bases between the two ends. CDR1 SGHRS and CDR2 YFSETQ come from the germline V gene. CDR3 nucleotides: TGCGCCAGAGGACCCCGGACAGATAACTATGGCTACACCTTC. Protein product: CARGPRTDNYGYTF.